This T cell receptor beta chain emerged from a study of blood T cell repertoires in COVID-19. TCRdb keeps only in-frame clones here, not all; method: immunoSEQ multiplex PCR. Of a few hundred thousand clones detected, 80% appear once; the ten largest clones hold around 7%. Germline V gives CDR1 ENHRY, CDR2 SYGVKD. V was shortened by 1 base and J by 1 base, with 10 bases between the two germline ends. The CDR3 consists of 15 residues. Sequenced sample: PBMCs or T cells enriched from blood (not recorded which). This receptor was taken from a middle-aged woman with acute COVID-19. The J gene is TRBJ1-1, the V gene TRBV10-3, with D possibly TRBD1 on 6 matching bases. The CDR3 reads CAISEYGTPNTEAFF. CDR3 nucleotide sequence: TGTGCCATCAGTGAGTACGGGACACCGAACACTGAAGCTTTCTTT.